This TCR beta chain originates from a study of T cell changes during pregnancy in multiple sclerosis. The CDR3 totals 15 residues. Germline lookup yields CDR1 SGHRS and CDR2 YFSETQ. V was clipped by 4 bases and J by 0 bases, with 13 bases between them. Only in-frame clones appear in the TCRdb table, and some are missing; sequencing was by immunoSEQ multiplex PCR. The sample has tens of thousands of clones, just under 95% seen once. The chain combines TRBV5-1 with TRBJ1-1; a possible D gene is TRBD1 (5 bases). The specimen was CD4+ T cells from peripheral blood mononuclear cells, collected before pregnancy. The source of this sequence is a female donor with multiple sclerosis, enrolled in a pregnancy study. CDR3 sequence: CASSATQGLNTEAFF. CDR3 coding DNA: TGCGCCAGCAGCGCCACGCAGGGCTTGAACACTGAAGCTTTCTTT.